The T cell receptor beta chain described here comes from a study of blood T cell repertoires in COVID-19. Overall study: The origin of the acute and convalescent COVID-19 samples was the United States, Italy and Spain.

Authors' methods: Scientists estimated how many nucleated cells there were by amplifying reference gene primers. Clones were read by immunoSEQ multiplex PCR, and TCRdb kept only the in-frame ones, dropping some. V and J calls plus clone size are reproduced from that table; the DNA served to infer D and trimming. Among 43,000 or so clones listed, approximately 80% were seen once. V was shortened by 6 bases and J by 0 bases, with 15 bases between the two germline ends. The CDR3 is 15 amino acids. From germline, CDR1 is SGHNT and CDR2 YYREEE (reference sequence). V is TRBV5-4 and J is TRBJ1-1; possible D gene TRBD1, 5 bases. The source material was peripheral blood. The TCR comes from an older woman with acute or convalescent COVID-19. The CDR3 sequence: CASTRGELLNTEAFF. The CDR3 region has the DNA TGTGCCAGCACCCGGGGGGAACTCCTGAACACTGAAGCTTTCTTT.